The following is a T cell receptor beta chain sequence with its context. Its antigen is still unknown. In the CD4+ fraction, cells were divided into CD45RA+ naive and CD45RA-negative memory subsets. CDR1 is MNHNY and CDR2 is SVGAGI in the germline V gene (reference sequence). V was pared by 6 bases and J by 2 bases, with 16 bases between. This CDR3 is 16 amino acids long. These data are taken from a study of shared clonotypes between healthy human individuals. As for the study in general: Researchers assigned three CD4 naive, three CD4 memory, two CD8 naive and one CD8 memory plate to each donor. General study results and limits: It was expected that sequencing depth would affect clonotype sharing among donors. As a rule, naive subsets had a larger estimated richness than memory subsets.

Clones were sequenced by immunoSEQ multiplex PCR, and TCRdb holds only the in-frame ones, with some missing. This sample has about 2.4 million clones; 93% occur once, and the top ten carry about 0.38%. This sequence joins TRBV6-6 and TRBJ1-4; D not certain. This receptor was obtained from a young man in good health. Some clones in this sample may be carry-over from other donors' samples. What was sequenced was naive CD4+ T cells from PBMCs. Subset reported: CD45RA+ positively selected. In DNA, the CDR3 is TGTGCCAGCAGGTATTCTCCGGGCCGGACTAATGAAAAACTGTTTTTT. It is translated as CASRYSPGRTNEKLFF.